This TCR beta chain was captured by sequencing in a study of blood T cells in healthy people across ages. Study-wide context: With template switching, about one barcoded beta molecule was captured per two T cells.

The junction had 7 bases not matched to a gene; V was cut back by 2 bases and J by 4 bases. The CDR3 length is 16 residues. The V gene's germline CDR1 is MNHEY and CDR2 SVGAGI. PCR was performed a second time for about 7 to 11 cycles using a sample-barcoded 5' primer and a J-beta primer mix. TCRdb re-called the 5' RACE reads with MiXCR, one entry per CDR3 protein. The top ten clones hold just over 8.5% of a sample with approximately 490,000 distinct CDR3 sequences, 20% to 30% of them seen once. With respect to this clonotype: Antigen specificity is unknown.

Study-wide findings and caveats: Calculation of diversity from one million T cells yielded estimates considered to be underestimates.

In addition, the sample was reused for a study of T cells of mothers and their children.

The V call is TRBV6-5, the J call TRBJ2-1, with 8 bases that match TRBD2. This TCR derives from a boy between 10 and 17 years old in good health. Sequencing was carried out using blood. The CDR3 coding sequence is TGTGCCAGCAGTTACGGGTTGGGACTAGTGTACAATGAGCAGTTCTTC. This translates into CASSYGLGLVYNEQFF.